The sequence of this T cell receptor (beta chain) was determined in a study of monozygotic twins with inflammatory bowel disease. Per sample, reverse transcription was split into eight reactions. After re-calling the 5' RACE reads, TCRdb lists one entry per CDR3 protein, DNA absent. Its table records some 200,000 distinct CDR3 sequences. The CDR3 runs to 20 residues. Germline CDR1 and CDR2: LNHDA and SQIVND (reference sequence). The source material was blood. This chain uses TRBV19 with TRBJ2-7; TCRdb designates TRBD2, a call that cannot be tested without DNA. This clonotype was sampled from a human donor with ulcerative colitis or Crohn's disease, or a healthy co-twin of an affected twin (not recorded which). CDR3 region: CASRAGTGSTSGMESNEQYF.